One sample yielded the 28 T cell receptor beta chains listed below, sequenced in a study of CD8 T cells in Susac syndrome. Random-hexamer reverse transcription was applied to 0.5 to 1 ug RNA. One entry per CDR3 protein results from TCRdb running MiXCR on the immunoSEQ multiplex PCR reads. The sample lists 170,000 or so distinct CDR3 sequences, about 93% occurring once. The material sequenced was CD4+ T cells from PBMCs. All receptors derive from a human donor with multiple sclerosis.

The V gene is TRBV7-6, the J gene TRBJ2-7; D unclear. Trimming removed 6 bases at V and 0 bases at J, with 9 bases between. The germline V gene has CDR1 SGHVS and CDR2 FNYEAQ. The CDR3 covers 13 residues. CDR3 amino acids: CASSLGFSYEQYF. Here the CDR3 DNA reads TGTGCCAGCAGTCTAGGTTTCTCCTACGAGCAGTACTTC.

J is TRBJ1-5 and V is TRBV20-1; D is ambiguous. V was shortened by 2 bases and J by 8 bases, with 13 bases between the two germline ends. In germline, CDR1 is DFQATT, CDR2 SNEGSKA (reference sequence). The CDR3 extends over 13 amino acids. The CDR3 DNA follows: TGCAGTGCTAGACGTAGGGCGAGGGAGCCCCAGCATTTT. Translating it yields CSARRRAREPQHF.

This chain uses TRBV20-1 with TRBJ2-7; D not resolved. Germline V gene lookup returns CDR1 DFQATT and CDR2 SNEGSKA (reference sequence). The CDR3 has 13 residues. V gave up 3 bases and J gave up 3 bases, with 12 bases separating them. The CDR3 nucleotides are TGCAGTGCTAGGGATACTCTAGTCTACGAGCAGTACTTC. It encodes CSARDTLVYEQYF.

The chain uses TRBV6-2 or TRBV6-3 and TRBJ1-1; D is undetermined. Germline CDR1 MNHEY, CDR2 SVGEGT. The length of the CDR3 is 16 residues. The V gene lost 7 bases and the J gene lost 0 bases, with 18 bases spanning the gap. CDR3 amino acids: CASTPPRRVMNTEAFF. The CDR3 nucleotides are TGTGCCAGCACCCCACCGCGACGGGTTATGAACACTGAAGCTTTCTTT.

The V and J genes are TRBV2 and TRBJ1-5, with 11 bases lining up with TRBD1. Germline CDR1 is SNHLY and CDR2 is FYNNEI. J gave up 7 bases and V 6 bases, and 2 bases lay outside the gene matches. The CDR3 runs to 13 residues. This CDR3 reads CASRGTGGQPQHF. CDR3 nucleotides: TGTGCCAGCAGAGGGACAGGGGGACAGCCCCAGCATTTT.

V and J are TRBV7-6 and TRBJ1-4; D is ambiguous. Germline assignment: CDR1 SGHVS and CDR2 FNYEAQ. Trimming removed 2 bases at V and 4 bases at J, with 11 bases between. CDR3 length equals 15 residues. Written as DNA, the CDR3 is TGTGCCAGCAGCTTAAGACCCGGGTATAATGAAAAACTGTTTTTT. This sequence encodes CASSLRPGYNEKLFF.

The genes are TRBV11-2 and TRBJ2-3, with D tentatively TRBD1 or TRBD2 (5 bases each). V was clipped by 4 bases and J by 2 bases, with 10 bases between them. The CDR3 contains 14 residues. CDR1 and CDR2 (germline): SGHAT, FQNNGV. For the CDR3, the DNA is TGTGCCAGCAGCTACGAAGGGACCACAGATACGCAGTATTTT. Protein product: CASSYEGTTDTQYF.

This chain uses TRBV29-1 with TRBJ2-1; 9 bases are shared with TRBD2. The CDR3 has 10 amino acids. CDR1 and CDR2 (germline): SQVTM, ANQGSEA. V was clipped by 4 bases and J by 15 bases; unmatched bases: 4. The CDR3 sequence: CSVVGTSPFF. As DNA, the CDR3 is TGCAGCGTTGTAGGGACTAGCCCGTTCTTC.

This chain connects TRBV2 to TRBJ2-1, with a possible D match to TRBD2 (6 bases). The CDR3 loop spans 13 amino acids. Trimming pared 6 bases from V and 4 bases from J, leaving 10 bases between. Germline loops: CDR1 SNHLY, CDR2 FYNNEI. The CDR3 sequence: CASRAGRYNEQFF. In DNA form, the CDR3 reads TGTGCCAGCAGGGCGGGAAGGTACAATGAGCAGTTCTTC.

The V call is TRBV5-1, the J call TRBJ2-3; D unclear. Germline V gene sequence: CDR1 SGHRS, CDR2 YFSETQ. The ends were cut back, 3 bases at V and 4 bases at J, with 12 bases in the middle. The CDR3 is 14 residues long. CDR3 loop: CASSYAEVPDTQYF. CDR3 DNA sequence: TGCGCCAGCAGCTACGCCGAGGTCCCAGATACGCAGTATTTT. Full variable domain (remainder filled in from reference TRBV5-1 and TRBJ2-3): KAGVTQTPRYLIKTRGQQVTLSCSPISGHRSVSWYQQTPGQGLQFLFEYFSETQRNKGNFPGRFSGRQFSNSRSEMNVSTLELGDSALYLCASSYAEVPDTQYFGPGTRLTVL.

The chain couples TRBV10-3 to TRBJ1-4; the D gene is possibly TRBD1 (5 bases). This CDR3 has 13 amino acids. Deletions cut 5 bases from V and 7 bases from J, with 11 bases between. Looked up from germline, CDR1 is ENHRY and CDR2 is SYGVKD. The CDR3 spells CAISSPRVEKLFF. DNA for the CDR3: TGTGCCATCAGTTCACCCAGGGTTGAAAAACTGTTTTTT.

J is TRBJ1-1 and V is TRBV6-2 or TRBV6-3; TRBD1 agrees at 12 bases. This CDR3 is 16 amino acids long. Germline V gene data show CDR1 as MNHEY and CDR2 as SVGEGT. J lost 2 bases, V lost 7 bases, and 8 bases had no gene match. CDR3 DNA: TGTGCCAGCAAGGCGGGACAGGGGGCACGAAACACTGAAGCTTTCTTT. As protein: CASKAGQGARNTEAFF.

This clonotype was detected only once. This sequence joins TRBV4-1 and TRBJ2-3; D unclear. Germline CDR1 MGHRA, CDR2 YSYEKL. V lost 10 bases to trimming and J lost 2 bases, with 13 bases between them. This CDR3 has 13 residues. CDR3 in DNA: TGCGCCACCTCGGACCAGAACACAGATACGCAGTATTTT. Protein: CATSDQNTDTQYF.

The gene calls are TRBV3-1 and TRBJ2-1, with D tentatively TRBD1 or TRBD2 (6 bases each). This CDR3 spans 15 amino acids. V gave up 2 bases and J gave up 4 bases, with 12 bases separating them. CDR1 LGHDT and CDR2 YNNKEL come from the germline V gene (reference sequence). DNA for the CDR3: TGTGCCAGCAGCCAACAGGGGACTCAGTACAATGAGCAGTTCTTC. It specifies CASSQQGTQYNEQFF.

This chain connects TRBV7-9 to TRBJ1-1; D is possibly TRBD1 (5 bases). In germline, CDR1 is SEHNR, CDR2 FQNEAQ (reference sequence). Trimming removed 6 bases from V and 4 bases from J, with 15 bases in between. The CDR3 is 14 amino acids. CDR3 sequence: CASSTGELATEAFF. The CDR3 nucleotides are TGTGCCAGCAGTACAGGAGAGTTGGCCACTGAAGCTTTCTTT.

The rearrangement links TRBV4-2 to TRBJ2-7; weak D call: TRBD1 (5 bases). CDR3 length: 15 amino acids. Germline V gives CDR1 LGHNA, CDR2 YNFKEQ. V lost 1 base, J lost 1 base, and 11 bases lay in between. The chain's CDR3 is CASSQAIDSSYEQYF. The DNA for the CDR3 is TGTGCCAGCAGCCAAGCCATCGACAGTTCCTACGAGCAGTACTTC.

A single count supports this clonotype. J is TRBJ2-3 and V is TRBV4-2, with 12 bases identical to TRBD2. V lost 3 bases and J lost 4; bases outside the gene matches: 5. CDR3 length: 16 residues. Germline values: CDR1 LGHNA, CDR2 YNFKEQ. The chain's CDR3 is CASSQELAGGSDTQYF. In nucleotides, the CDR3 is TGTGCCAGCAGCCAGGAACTAGCGGGGGGTTCAGATACGCAGTATTTT.

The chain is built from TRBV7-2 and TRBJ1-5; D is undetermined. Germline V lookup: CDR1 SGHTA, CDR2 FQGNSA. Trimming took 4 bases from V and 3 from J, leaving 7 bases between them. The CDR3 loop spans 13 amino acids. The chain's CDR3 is CASSSNDNQPQHF. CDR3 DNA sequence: TGTGCCAGCAGCTCAAACGACAATCAGCCCCAGCATTTT.

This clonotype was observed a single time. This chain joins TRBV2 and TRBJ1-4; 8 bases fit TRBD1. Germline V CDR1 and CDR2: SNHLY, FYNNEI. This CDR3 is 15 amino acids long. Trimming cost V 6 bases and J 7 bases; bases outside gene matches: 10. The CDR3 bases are TGTGCCAGCAGCCCGACAGGGGTTTCAGGTGAAAAACTGTTTTTT. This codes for CASSPTGVSGEKLFF.

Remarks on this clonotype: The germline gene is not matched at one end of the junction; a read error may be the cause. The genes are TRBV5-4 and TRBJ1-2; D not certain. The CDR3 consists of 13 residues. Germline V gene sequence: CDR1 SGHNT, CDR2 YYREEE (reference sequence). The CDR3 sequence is CASSLDSEYAYTF. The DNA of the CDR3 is TGTGCCAGCAGCTTGGACAGCGAGTATGCCTACACCTTC.

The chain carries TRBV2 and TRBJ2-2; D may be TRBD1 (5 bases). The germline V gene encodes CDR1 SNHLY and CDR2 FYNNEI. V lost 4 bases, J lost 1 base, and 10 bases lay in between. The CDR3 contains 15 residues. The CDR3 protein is CASSAQGLNTGELFF. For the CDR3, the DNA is TGTGCCAGCAGTGCGCAGGGATTGAACACCGGGGAGCTGTTTTTT. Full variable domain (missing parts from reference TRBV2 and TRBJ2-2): EPEVTQTPSHQVTQMGQEVILRCVPISNHLYFYWYRQILGQKVEFLVSFYNNEISEKSEIFDDQFSVERPDGSNFTLKIRSTKLEDSAMYFCASSAQGLNTGELFFGEGSRLTVL.

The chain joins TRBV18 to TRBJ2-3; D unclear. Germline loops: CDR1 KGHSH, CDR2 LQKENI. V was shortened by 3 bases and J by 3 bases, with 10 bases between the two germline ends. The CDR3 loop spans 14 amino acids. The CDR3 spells CASSPGRSTDTQYF. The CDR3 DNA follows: TGTGCCAGCTCACCGGGCAGGAGTACAGATACGCAGTATTTT.

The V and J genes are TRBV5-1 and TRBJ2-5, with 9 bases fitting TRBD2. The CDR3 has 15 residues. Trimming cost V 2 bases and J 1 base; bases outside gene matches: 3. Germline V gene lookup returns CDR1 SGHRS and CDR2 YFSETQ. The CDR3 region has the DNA TGCGCCAGCAGCTTAACGACTAGCGGCCAAGAGACCCAGTACTTC. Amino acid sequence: CASSLTTSGQETQYF.

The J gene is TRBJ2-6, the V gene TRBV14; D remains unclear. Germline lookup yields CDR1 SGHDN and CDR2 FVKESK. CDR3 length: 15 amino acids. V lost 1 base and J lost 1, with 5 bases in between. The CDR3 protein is CASSQVGSGANVLTF. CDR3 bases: TGTGCCAGCAGCCAAGTTGGATCTGGGGCCAACGTCCTGACTTTC.

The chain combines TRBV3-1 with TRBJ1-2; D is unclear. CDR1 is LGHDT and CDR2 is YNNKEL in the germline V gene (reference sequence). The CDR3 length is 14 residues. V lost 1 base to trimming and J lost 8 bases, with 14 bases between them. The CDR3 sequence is CASSQGAAPPGYTF. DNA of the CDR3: TGTGCCAGCAGCCAAGGGGCGGCGCCCCCCGGCTACACCTTC. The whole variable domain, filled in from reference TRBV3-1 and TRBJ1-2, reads DTAVSQTPKYLVTQMGNDKSIKCEQNLGHDTMYWYKQDSKKFLKIMFSYNNKELIINETVPNRFSPKSPDKAHLNLHINSLELGDSAVYFCASSQGAAPPGYTFGSGTRLTVV.

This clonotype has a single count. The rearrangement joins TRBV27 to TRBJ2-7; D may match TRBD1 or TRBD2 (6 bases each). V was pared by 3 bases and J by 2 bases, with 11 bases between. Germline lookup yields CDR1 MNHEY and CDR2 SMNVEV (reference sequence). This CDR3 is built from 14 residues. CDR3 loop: CASSFKGGTYEQYF. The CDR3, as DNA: TGTGCCAGCAGTTTTAAGGGGGGAACCTACGAGCAGTACTTC.

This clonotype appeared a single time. CDR3 coding DNA: TGTGCCAGCAGGCAACAGGGTATGGGCAATCAGCCCCAGCATTTT. Protein product: CASRQQGMGNQPQHF. The genes are TRBV27 and TRBJ1-5; D possibly corresponds to TRBD1 (6 bases). Looked up from germline, CDR1 is MNHEY and CDR2 is SMNVEV (reference sequence). This CDR3 has 15 residues. V lost 6 bases, J lost 2 bases, and 14 bases lay in between.

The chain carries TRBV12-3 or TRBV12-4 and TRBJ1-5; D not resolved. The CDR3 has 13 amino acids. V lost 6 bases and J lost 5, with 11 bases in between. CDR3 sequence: CASRHMPDQPQHF. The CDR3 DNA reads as TGTGCCAGCAGGCATATGCCGGATCAGCCCCAGCATTTT.